The 17 T cell receptor beta chains below all came from one sample that was sequenced in a study of vaccination and CD4 T cells after COVID-19. Oncomine TCR Beta short-read sequencing was applied to DNA from cultured CD4+ T cells. TCRdb recomputed calls from the PCR reads with MiXCR, one row per CDR3 protein. The profile covers about 15,000 distinct CDR3 sequences, with 65% to 85% appearing a single time and about 4.6% taken by the ten largest. These receptors' targets are unknown. Treatment here: approximately nine-day PBMC culture with coronavirus spike peptide pools or control peptides (ViraFEST assay). Sequences were obtained from CD4+ T cells from blood, cultured in vitro. These receptor sequences come from a human donor who had recovered from COVID-19.

This chain connects TRBV12-3 or TRBV12-4 to TRBJ2-7; TRBD2 matches 9 bases. The V segment lost 4 bases and the J segment 0 bases; nucleotides outside the gene matches: 13. The CDR3 loop spans 18 amino acids. CDR3 protein: CASSSGWDYSGGSYEQYF. DNA of the CDR3: TGTGCCAGCAGTTCAGGATGGGATTATAGCGGGGGCTCCTACGAGCAGTACTTC.

This clonotype was detected only a few times. V and J are TRBV20-1 and TRBJ1-1, with a weak D call TRBD1 (5 bases). Germline V gives CDR1 DFQATT, CDR2 SNEGSKA (reference sequence). CDR3 length: 17 residues. V was cut by 5 bases and J by 3 bases, with 25 bases left in between. The CDR3 DNA reads TGCAGTGCTCCCGGGGGTGGGGGGACGCGGAGTCACACTGAAGCTTTCTTT. It codes for CSAPGGGGTRSHTEAFF.

This clonotype turned up a few times. CDR3 in amino acids: CASSSQDLYGYTF. CDR3 coding DNA: TGTGCCAGCAGTAGTCAGGACCTCTATGGCTACACCTTC. The chain has TRBV27 and TRBJ1-2; D is unresolved. The CDR3 sequence is 13 residues long. The germline V gene encodes CDR1 MNHEY and CDR2 SMNVEV (reference sequence). Between the trimmed V and J ends, which lost 5 bases and 4 bases, there was a span of 11 bases.

This chain uses TRBV19 with TRBJ1-1, with D perhaps matching TRBD1 (6 bases). The germline V gene encodes CDR1 LNHDA and CDR2 SQIVND (reference sequence). CDR3 length equals 14 residues. Trimming took 6 bases from V and 2 from J, leaving 13 bases between them. The CDR3 coding sequence is TGTGCCAGTAGACAGCCGGGACACAACACTGAAGCTTTCTTT. Amino acid sequence: CASRQPGHNTEAFF.

The chain recombines TRBV20-1 with TRBJ1-5; D is unresolved. This CDR3 comprises 12 residues. V lost 6 bases to trimming and J lost 4 bases, with 10 bases between them. Per germline, CDR1 DFQATT and CDR2 SNEGSKA (reference sequence). CDR3 coding DNA: TGCAGTGCCGGAAGGTCAAATCAGCCCCAGCATTTT. It is translated as CSAGRSNQPQHF.

The chain links TRBV5-6 to TRBJ2-3; tentatively, D is TRBD1 (5 bases). CDR3 length equals 18 residues. Trimming removed 0 bases at V and 5 bases at J, with 22 bases between. Germline-derived CDR1 and CDR2 are SGHDT and YYEEEE. Here the CDR3 reads CASSLAGVRATRGDTQYF. The CDR3 coding sequence is TGTGCCAGCAGCTTGGCCGGTGTCAGGGCGACGCGCGGAGATACGCAGTATTTT.

The rearrangement links TRBV4-1 to TRBJ2-7; 9 positions match TRBD2. Unmatched junction bases numbered 18, after V lost 3 bases and J lost 3 bases. Germline loops: CDR1 MGHRA, CDR2 YSYEKL. The CDR3 loop spans 19 amino acids. The CDR3 sequence is CASSHPGLASGELSYEQYF. The CDR3 coding sequence is TGCGCCAGCAGCCATCCGGGACTAGCATCCGGGGAGCTTAGCTACGAGCAGTACTTC.

This clonotype was observed a handful of times. This chain links TRBV20-1 with TRBJ1-3, with no clear D. The V end lost 0 bases, the J end lost 1 base, and 7 bases lay between the germline ends. Germline lookup yields CDR1 DFQATT and CDR2 SNEGSKA (reference sequence). The CDR3 has 14 amino acids. The CDR3 region is CSARDSFSGNTIYF. In DNA form, the CDR3 reads TGCAGTGCTAGAGATTCATTTTCTGGAAACACCATATATTTT.

This clonotype was seen just once. The V and J genes are TRBV6-2 or TRBV6-3 and TRBJ2-1; 7 nucleotides agree with TRBD2. Germline V lookup: CDR1 MNHEY, CDR2 SVGEGT. The CDR3 consists of 12 residues. Trimming at V came to 5 bases and at J to 9 bases, leaving 4 bases not matched to a gene. CDR3 in DNA: TGTGCCAGCAGTCAGACTAGCCGTGAGCAGTTCTTC. It encodes CASSQTSREQFF.

This chain uses TRBV28 with TRBJ1-5; 9 bases are a match to TRBD1. Per the germline V gene, CDR1 is MDHEN and CDR2 is SYDVKM. The CDR3 contains 15 residues. The J segment lost 9 bases and the V segment lost 3 bases, leaving 9 bases of the junction unmatched. This CDR3 is CASSFLGQGTSPQHF. The CDR3 DNA sequence: TGTGCCAGCAGTTTTCTGGGACAGGGAACTTCGCCCCAGCATTTT.

This chain joins TRBV7-2 and TRBJ2-2; D perhaps matches TRBD2 (6 bases). The CDR3 has 16 residues. V gave up 3 bases and J gave up 1 base, with 12 bases separating them. Germline loops: CDR1 SGHTA, CDR2 FQGNSA. CDR3 sequence reads: CASSFRDSLNTGELFF. For the CDR3, the DNA is TGTGCCAGCAGCTTTAGGGACTCCTTGAACACCGGGGAGCTGTTTTTT. Looking up the rest from reference TRBV7-2 and TRBJ2-2 gives the full variable domain: GAGVSQSPSNKVTEKGKDVELRCDPISGHTALYWYRQSLGQGLEFLIYFQGNSAPDKSGLPSDRFSAERTGGSVSTLTIQRTQQEDSAVYLCASSFRDSLNTGELFFGEGSRLTVL.

This clonotype appeared a few times. The rearrangement links TRBV24-1 to TRBJ2-5; maybe TRBD2 (5 bases). The length of the CDR3 is 12 residues. Germline values: CDR1 KGHDR, CDR2 SFDVKD. The V end lost 9 bases, the J end lost 4 bases, and 11 bases lay between the germline ends. CDR3: CATAMAGETQYF. The CDR3 coding sequence is TGTGCCACCGCAATGGCGGGAGAGACCCAGTACTTC.

This chain uses TRBV4-3 with TRBJ1-2; no clear D gene. Trimming took 3 bases from V and 2 from J, leaving 10 bases between them. CDR3 size: 14 residues. The germline V gene encodes CDR1 LGHNA and CDR2 YSLEER. CDR3 bases: TGCGCCAGCAGCCAGTCCACAGCAAACTATGGCTACACCTTC. It is translated as CASSQSTANYGYTF.

This clonotype was counted a few times. The chain joins TRBV7-8 to TRBJ1-1; TRBD1 matches 9 bases. Per the germline V gene, CDR1 is SGHVS and CDR2 is FQNEAQ. With V trimmed by 4 bases and J by 4 bases, 4 bases remained unmatched. This CDR3 spans 14 amino acids. As DNA, the CDR3 is TGTGCCAGCAGCTCCGGACAGGGGATCACTGAAGCTTTCTTT. It yields the protein CASSSGQGITEAFF. The full variable domain, in which reference TRBV7-8 and TRBJ1-1 provide the parts outside the CDR3, is GAGVSQSPRYKVAKRGQDVALRCDPISGHVSLFWYQQALGQGPEFLTYFQNEAQLDKSGLPSDRFFAERPEGSVSTLKIQRTQQEDSAVYLCASSSGQGITEAFFGQGTRLTVV.

The chain couples TRBV7-2 to TRBJ2-7; 8 bases map to TRBD2. The CDR3 has 15 residues. Unmatched junction bases numbered 7, after V lost 1 base and J lost 5 bases. Germline V CDR1 and CDR2: SGHTA, FQGNSA. CDR3 sequence reads: CASSLGGAGGDEQYF. DNA for the CDR3: TGTGCCAGCAGCTTAGGAGGGGCCGGGGGGGACGAGCAGTACTTC.

The rearrangement uses TRBV7-2 and TRBJ2-5, with D possibly being TRBD1 (5 bases). V lost 7 bases, J lost 5 bases, and 17 bases lay in between. Germline CDR1 reads SGHTA; CDR2 reads FQGNSA. CDR3 length equals 14 residues. CDR3 nucleotides: TGTGCCAGCAAAACCCAGGGTTCTGGTGAGACCCAGTACTTC. This sequence encodes CASKTQGSGETQYF. Using reference TRBV7-2 and TRBJ2-5 for the parts outside the CDR3, the full variable domain is GAGVSQSPSNKVTEKGKDVELRCDPISGHTALYWYRQSLGQGLEFLIYFQGNSAPDKSGLPSDRFSAERTGGSVSTLTIQRTQQEDSAVYLCASKTQGSGETQYFGPGTRLLVL.

Only one count was recorded for this clonotype. The chain couples TRBV7-2 to TRBJ2-5; D remains ambiguous. There are 12 residues in the CDR3. The germline V gene has CDR1 SGHTA and CDR2 FQGNSA. V shed 0 bases and J shed 7 bases, with 6 bases lying between them. Written as DNA, the CDR3 is TGTGCCAGCAGCTTAGCATTCGGGACCCAGTACTTC. Protein: CASSLAFGTQYF.